The T cell receptor (beta chain) under discussion was sequenced for a study of neurological immune-mediated disorders. This clonotype showed up many times. Its antigen is still unknown. Study results and limitations: HTLV-1-associated myelopathy had the most TCR clonal expansion, while multiple sclerosis had the least, a level that fell below healthy controls.

The yield of each sequencing run was over 180 million TCR-beta sequences from 15-18 subjects. TCRdb re-called the 5' RACE reads through MiXCR, storing one row per CDR3 protein. The profile covers around 130,000 distinct CDR3 sequences, with roughly 3.4% appearing a single time and over 1% taken by the ten largest. The CDR3 has 16 amino acids. Unmatched junction bases numbered 10, after V lost 1 base and J lost 6 bases. The germline V gene has CDR1 SGHRS and CDR2 YFSETQ. The sample was PBMCs. The TCR was taken from a woman in her 30s with multiple sclerosis. The chain has TRBV5-1 and TRBJ2-1, with TRBD1 identical over 7 bases. The CDR3 reads CASSLSKGAVGNEQFF. CDR3 in DNA: TGCGCCAGCAGCTTGAGTAAGGGGGCCGTGGGCAATGAGCAGTTCTTC.